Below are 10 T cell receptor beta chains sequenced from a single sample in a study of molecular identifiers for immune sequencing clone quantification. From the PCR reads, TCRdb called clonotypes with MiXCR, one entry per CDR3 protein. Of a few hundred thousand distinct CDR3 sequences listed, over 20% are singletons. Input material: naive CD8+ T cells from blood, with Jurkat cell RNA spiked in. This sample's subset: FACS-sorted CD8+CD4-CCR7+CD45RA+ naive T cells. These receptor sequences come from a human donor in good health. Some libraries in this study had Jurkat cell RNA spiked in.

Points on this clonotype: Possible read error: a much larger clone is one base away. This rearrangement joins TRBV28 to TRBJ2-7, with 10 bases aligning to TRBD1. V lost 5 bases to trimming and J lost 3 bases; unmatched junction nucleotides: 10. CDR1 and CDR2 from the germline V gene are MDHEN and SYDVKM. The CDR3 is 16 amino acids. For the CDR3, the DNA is TGTGCCAGCAGTCCCTCCTCCGGACAGGGGGTCTACGAGCAGTACTTC. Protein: CASSPSSGQGVYEQYF.

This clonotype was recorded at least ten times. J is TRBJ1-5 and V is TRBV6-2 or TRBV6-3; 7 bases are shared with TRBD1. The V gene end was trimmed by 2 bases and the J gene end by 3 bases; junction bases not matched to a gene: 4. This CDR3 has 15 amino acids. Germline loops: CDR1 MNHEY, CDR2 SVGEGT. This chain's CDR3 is CASSYRDSLNQPQHF. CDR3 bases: TGTGCCAGCAGTTACCGGGACAGCCTCAATCAGCCCCAGCATTTT.

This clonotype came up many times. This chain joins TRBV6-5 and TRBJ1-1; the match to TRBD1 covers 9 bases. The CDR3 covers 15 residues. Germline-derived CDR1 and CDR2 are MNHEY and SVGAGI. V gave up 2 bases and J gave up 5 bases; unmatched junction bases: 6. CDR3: CASSYPGQGRTEAFF. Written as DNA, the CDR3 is TGTGCCAGCAGTTACCCCGGACAGGGGAGGACTGAAGCTTTCTTT.

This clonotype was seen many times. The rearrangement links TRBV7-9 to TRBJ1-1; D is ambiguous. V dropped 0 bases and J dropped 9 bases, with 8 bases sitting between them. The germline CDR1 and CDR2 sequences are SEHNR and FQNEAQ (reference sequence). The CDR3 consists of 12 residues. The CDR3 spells CASSLAQDQAFF. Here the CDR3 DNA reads TGTGCCAGCAGCTTAGCCCAGGACCAAGCTTTCTTT.

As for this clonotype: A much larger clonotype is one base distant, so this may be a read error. The CDR3 coding sequence is TGTGCCAGCAGTCGGCGACACAATCATGGAGGTCGGCGTCAGCCCCAGCATTTT. Translating it yields CASSRRHNHGGRRQPQHF. The genes are TRBV6-2 or TRBV6-3 and TRBJ1-5, with D hard to call. CDR1 and CDR2 (germline): MNHEY, SVGEGT. The CDR3 is 18 residues long. Deletions cut 5 bases from V and 6 bases from J, with 26 bases between.

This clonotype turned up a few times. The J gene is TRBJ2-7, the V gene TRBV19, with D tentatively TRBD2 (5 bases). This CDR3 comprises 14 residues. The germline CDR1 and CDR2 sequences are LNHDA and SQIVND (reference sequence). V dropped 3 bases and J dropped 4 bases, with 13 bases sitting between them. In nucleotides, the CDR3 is TGTGCCAGTAGTATCGGAGGTGGGAATTACGAGCAGTACTTC. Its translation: CASSIGGGNYEQYF.

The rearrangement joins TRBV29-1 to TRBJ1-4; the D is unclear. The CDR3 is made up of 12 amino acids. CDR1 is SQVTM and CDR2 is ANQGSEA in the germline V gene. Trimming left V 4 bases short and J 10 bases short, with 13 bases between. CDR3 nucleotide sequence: TGCAGCGTTGTGGAATCAAACGGAAAACTGTTTTTT. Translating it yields CSVVESNGKLFF.

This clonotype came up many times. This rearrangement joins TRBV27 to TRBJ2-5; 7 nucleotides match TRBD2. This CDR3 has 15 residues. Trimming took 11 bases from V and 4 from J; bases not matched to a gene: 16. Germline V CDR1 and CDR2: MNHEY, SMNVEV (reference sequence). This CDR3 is CASMTKAGVGETQYF. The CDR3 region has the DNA TGTGCCTCTATGACAAAGGCGGGGGTCGGAGAGACCCAGTACTTC.

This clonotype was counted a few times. The CDR3 DNA reads as TGTGCCTGGAGAGTGAATGGGGAAGAGACCCAGTACTTC. This encodes CAWRVNGEETQYF. The chain combines TRBV30 with TRBJ2-5, with D hard to call. Trimming took 3 bases from V and 3 from J, leaving 11 bases between them. The V gene's germline CDR1 is GTSNPN and CDR2 SVGIG (reference sequence). The CDR3 totals 13 residues.

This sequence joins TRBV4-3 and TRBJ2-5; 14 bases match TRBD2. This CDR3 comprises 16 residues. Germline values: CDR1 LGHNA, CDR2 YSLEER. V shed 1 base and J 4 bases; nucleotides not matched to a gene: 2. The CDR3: CASSQGLAGGVETQYF. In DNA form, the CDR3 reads TGCGCCAGCAGCCAAGGACTAGCGGGAGGGGTAGAGACCCAGTACTTC.